The 20 T cell receptor beta chains below were found in one sample sequenced in a study of blood T cell repertoires in COVID-19. Profiled with immunoSEQ multiplex PCR; TCRdb holds only in-frame clones, not every one. The sample consists of 150,000 to 200,000 clones, about 85% of them appearing once. Specimen: peripheral blood. All receptors derive from a man aged 70 or older who had recovered from COVID-19.

The chain has TRBV7-9 and TRBJ2-7, with 8 bases matching TRBD1. CDR1 and CDR2 (germline): SEHNR, FQNEAQ (reference sequence). CDR3 length: 15 residues. After removal of 5 bases from V and 2 bases from J, the junction contained 8 bases not matched to a gene. The CDR3 loop is CASSRGQGSPYEQYF. The CDR3 DNA sequence: TGTGCCAGCAGCCGAGGACAGGGAAGCCCCTACGAGCAGTACTTC.

This chain links TRBV29-1 with TRBJ2-3; TRBD2 matches at 11 bases. Germline V CDR1 and CDR2: SQVTM, ANQGSEA. The CDR3 totals 14 residues. J lost 0 bases, V lost 6 bases, and 2 bases had no gene match. The DNA for the CDR3 is TGCAGCGTACTAGCGGGAGCCAGCACAGATACGCAGTATTTT. Amino acid sequence: CSVLAGASTDTQYF.

This chain links TRBV15 with TRBJ2-7; D uncertain. The CDR3 contains 15 residues. The germline V gene has CDR1 LNHNV and CDR2 YYDKDF (reference sequence). The ends were cut back, 2 bases at V and 0 bases at J, with 11 bases in the middle. In DNA form, the CDR3 reads TGTGCCACCAGCAGATCACAACTAAGCTCCTACGAGCAGTACTTC. Translation gives CATSRSQLSSYEQYF.

The chain links TRBV6-6 to TRBJ2-7; 14 bases fit TRBD2. The CDR3 totals 14 residues. Trimming at V came to 6 bases and at J to 9 bases, leaving 7 bases not matched to a gene. CDR1 and CDR2 (germline): MNHNY, SVGAGI (reference sequence). The CDR3 DNA reads TGTGCCAGCAGCGGGACTAGCGGGAGCGTCGGGCAGTACTTC. It yields the protein CASSGTSGSVGQYF.

This clone was observed a handful of times. This chain connects TRBV28 to TRBJ1-1; D remains ambiguous. The V end was cut by 6 bases, the J end by 0 bases, with 11 bases between. The CDR3 is 14 residues long. Looked up from germline, CDR1 is MDHEN and CDR2 is SYDVKM. The CDR3 DNA sequence: TGTGCCAGCAGCCTGACTGCATTGAACACTGAAGCTTTCTTT. This translates into CASSLTALNTEAFF.

This chain joins TRBV18 and TRBJ2-1, with D perhaps matching TRBD1 (6 bases). Per germline, CDR1 KGHSH and CDR2 LQKENI. The CDR3 consists of 15 residues. The V and J ends lost 3 bases and 10 bases respectively, with 19 bases between them. Here the CDR3 reads CASSPNRDRTSEQFF. CDR3 coding DNA: TGTGCCAGCTCACCGAACAGGGATAGAACCTCGGAGCAGTTCTTC.

The chain carries TRBV7-2 and TRBJ1-2; a weak D match, TRBD1 (5 bases). V was clipped by 3 bases and J by 4 bases, with 12 bases between them. The V gene's germline CDR1 is SGHTA and CDR2 FQGNSA. The CDR3 sequence is 14 residues long. CDR3: CASSFWNGGYGYTF. The CDR3 DNA is TGTGCCAGCAGCTTTTGGAACGGGGGCTATGGCTACACCTTC.

This chain links TRBV11-1 with TRBJ2-5; perhaps TRBD2 as D (6 bases). V was cut by 1 base and J by 4 bases, with 13 bases left in between. This CDR3 has 15 amino acids. Germline CDR1 and CDR2: SGHAT and FQDESV (reference sequence). CDR3 protein: CASSLERVPGETQYF. The CDR3 DNA sequence: TGTGCCAGCAGCTTAGAGCGGGTTCCGGGAGAGACCCAGTACTTC. The variable domain in full, completed from reference TRBV11-1 and TRBJ2-5, reads EAEVAQSPRYKITEKSQAVAFWCDPISGHATLYWYRQILGQGPELLVQFQDESVVDDSQLPKDRFSAERLKGVDSTLKIQPAELGDSAMYLCASSLERVPGETQYFGPGTRLLVL.

CDR3 bases: TGTGCCAGCAGCCTCAGGGGGGCCGCTACTTACGAGCAGTACTTC. Translating gives CASSLRGAATYEQYF. This chain links TRBV6-5 with TRBJ2-7, with a tentative D call TRBD1 (7 bases). There are 15 residues in the CDR3. Trimming removed 6 bases from V and 4 bases from J, with 19 bases in between. Germline values: CDR1 MNHEY, CDR2 SVGAGI.

This clone was recorded only once. The chain carries TRBV4-1 and TRBJ1-4; D perhaps matches TRBD1 (6 bases). The V and J ends lost 0 bases and 7 bases respectively, with 18 bases between them. This CDR3 contains 17 residues. Germline CDR1 is MGHRA and CDR2 is YSYEKL. The CDR3 nucleotides read TGCGCCAGCAGCCAAGATGTGGCCGGGACACTCTTTGAAAAACTGTTTTTT. Translation gives CASSQDVAGTLFEKLFF.

The CDR3 DNA reads TGTGCCAGCAGCCCCCGCGGGACCCAGTACTTC. Its translation is CASSPRGTQYF. The J gene is TRBJ2-5, the V gene TRBV7-9; D unresolved. V lost 5 bases, J lost 7 bases, and 8 bases lay in between. CDR1 and CDR2 (germline): SEHNR, FQNEAQ (reference sequence). The CDR3 runs to 11 residues.

The chain is built from TRBV6-2 or TRBV6-3 and TRBJ2-7; 16 bases line up with TRBD2. The CDR3 sequence is 17 residues long. Trimming cost V 6 bases and J 0 bases; bases outside gene matches: 5. Germline values: CDR1 MNHEY, CDR2 SVGEGT. CDR3 coding DNA: TGTGCCAGCAGCCGCGGGACTAGCGGGAGGGCCTCCTACGAGCAGTACTTC. Its translation: CASSRGTSGRASYEQYF.

The rearrangement joins TRBV19 to TRBJ1-1; 9 bases match TRBD1. CDR3 length equals 16 residues. Germline CDR1 LNHDA, CDR2 SQIVND (reference sequence). J lost 0 bases, V lost 10 bases, and 12 bases had no gene match. CDR3 DNA: TGTGCCACCACCCCCCGGACAGGGGACATGAACACTGAAGCTTTCTTT. Protein sequence: CATTPRTGDMNTEAFF.

The CDR3 DNA is TGCGCCAGCAGCCAAGGCAGGGGTGGGGGCGCTTACGAGCAGTACTTC. Residues: CASSQGRGGGAYEQYF. The chain recombines TRBV4-1 with TRBJ2-7, with D perhaps matching TRBD1 (6 bases). The germline CDR1 and CDR2 sequences are MGHRA and YSYEKL. CDR3 length: 16 residues. V was pared by 1 base and J by 4 bases, with 17 bases between.

This sequence joins TRBV6-5 and TRBJ1-2, with 8 bases aligning to TRBD1. V was clipped by 0 bases and J by 3 bases; unmatched bases: 3. Germline CDR1 is MNHEY and CDR2 is SVGAGI. The CDR3 is 15 amino acids. In nucleotides, the CDR3 is TGTGCCAGCAGTTACTCCTTACAGGGGGACTATGGCTACACCTTC. It codes for CASSYSLQGDYGYTF.

The rearrangement joins TRBV11-2 to TRBJ1-6; 8 bases line up with TRBD1. The length of the CDR3 is 16 residues. The J segment lost 7 bases and the V segment lost 0 bases, leaving 5 bases of the junction unmatched. Germline loops: CDR1 SGHAT, CDR2 FQNNGV. In DNA, the CDR3 is TGTGCCAGCAGCTTAGATCATCAGGGGGCGAATTCACCCCTCCACTTT. Protein: CASSLDHQGANSPLHF.

V and J are TRBV11-2 and TRBJ2-5; 14 nucleotides match TRBD2. The V gene end was trimmed by 0 bases and the J gene end by 5 bases; junction bases not matched to a gene: 5. Germline lookup yields CDR1 SGHAT and CDR2 FQNNGV. The CDR3 has 17 amino acids. Written as DNA, the CDR3 is TGTGCCAGCAGCTTAGAGGGACTAGCGGGAGTCGGGGAGACCCAGTACTTC. It yields the protein CASSLEGLAGVGETQYF. Complete variable domain (other parts from reference TRBV11-2 and TRBJ2-5): EAGVAQSPRYKIIEKRQSVAFWCNPISGHATLYWYQQILGQGPKLLIQFQNNGVVDDSQLPKDRFSAERLKGVDSTLKIQPAKLEDSAVYLCASSLEGLAGVGETQYFGPGTRLLVL.

J is TRBJ2-2 and V is TRBV5-4; maybe TRBD2 (6 bases). Germline V gene sequence: CDR1 SGHNT, CDR2 YYREEE (reference sequence). This CDR3 contains 15 residues. Trimming removed 5 bases from V and 3 bases from J, with 14 bases in between. The DNA for the CDR3 is TGTGCCAGCAGTCTAAGGGACTCTCACACCGGGGAGCTGTTTTTT. Residues: CASSLRDSHTGELFF.

This chain links TRBV3-1 (or the pseudogene TRBV3-2) with TRBJ1-1; 11 bases are a match to TRBD1. CDR1 and CDR2 (germline): LGHDT, YNNKEL (reference sequence). Trimming at V came to 1 base and at J to 5 bases, leaving 3 bases not matched to a gene. CDR3 size: 15 residues. The CDR3 protein is CASSQAGTGGTEAFF. Written as DNA, the CDR3 is TGTGCCAGCAGCCAAGCTGGGACAGGGGGAACTGAAGCTTTCTTT.

CDR3 nucleotide sequence: TGCGCCAGCAGCTTGACCGGGACTAGCGGATCAGATAGCACAGATACGCAGTATTTT. Its translation is CASSLTGTSGSDSTDTQYF. V is TRBV5-1 and J is TRBJ2-3; 11 positions match TRBD2. CDR3 length equals 19 residues. J lost 0 bases, V lost 1 base, and 10 bases had no gene match. Germline loops: CDR1 SGHRS, CDR2 YFSETQ.